This T cell receptor (beta chain) was sequenced in a study of T-cell reconstitution after alpha-beta-depleted transplantation in children. This clonotype was recorded only once. What it binds is not known. Construction of the TCRbeta library involved unique molecular identifiers. TCRdb analysed the PCR reads with MiXCR anew, one entry per CDR3 protein. The repertoire holds hundreds of thousands of distinct CDR3 sequences, 23% seen once, with less than 15% in the top ten. General study points: Expanded graft clones, several hundred of them, were reportedly the source of alpha-beta T cells about two months after transplant.

This CDR3 is built from 16 residues. Germline CDR1 and CDR2: DFQATT and SNEGSKA (reference sequence). The ends lost 0 bases at V and 2 bases at J; junction bases unmatched: 5. This sequence joins TRBV20-1 and TRBJ2-1, with 9 bases that match TRBD2. The sequences come from PBMCs, mostly from graft donor cells, collected 360 days after TCRalphabeta/CD19-depleted stem cell transplant. The TCR was taken from a boy younger than two who had a stem cell transplant for acute myeloid leukemia, so the T cells may come from the graft donor. The chain's CDR3 is CSARDAGGSAYNEQFF. The DNA of the CDR3 is TGCAGTGCTAGAGATGCGGGGGGGTCCGCCTACAATGAGCAGTTCTTC.